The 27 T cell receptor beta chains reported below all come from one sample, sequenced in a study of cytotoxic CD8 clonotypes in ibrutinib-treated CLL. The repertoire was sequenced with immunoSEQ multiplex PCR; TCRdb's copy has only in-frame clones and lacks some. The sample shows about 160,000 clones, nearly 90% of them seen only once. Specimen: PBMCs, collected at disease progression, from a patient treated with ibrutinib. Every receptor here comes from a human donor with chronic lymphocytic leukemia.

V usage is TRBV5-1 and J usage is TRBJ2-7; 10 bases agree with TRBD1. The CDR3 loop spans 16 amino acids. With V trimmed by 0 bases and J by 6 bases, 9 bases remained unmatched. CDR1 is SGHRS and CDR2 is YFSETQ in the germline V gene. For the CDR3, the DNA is TGCGCCAGCAGCTTGGTCCCCGGGACAGGGGATATCGAGCAGTACTTC. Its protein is CASSLVPGTGDIEQYF.

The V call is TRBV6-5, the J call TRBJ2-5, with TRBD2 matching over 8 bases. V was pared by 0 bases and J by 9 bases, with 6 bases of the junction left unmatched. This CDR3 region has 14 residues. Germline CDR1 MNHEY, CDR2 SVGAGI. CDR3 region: CASSYSTGGSAQYF. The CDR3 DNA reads TGTGCCAGCAGTTACTCGACGGGGGGGTCGGCCCAGTACTTC.

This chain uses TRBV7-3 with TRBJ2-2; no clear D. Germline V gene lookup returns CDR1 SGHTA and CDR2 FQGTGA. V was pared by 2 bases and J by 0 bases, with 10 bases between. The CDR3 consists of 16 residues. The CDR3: CASSLGRFANTGELFF. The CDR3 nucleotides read TGTGCCAGCAGCTTAGGACGGTTCGCGAACACCGGGGAGCTGTTTTTT.

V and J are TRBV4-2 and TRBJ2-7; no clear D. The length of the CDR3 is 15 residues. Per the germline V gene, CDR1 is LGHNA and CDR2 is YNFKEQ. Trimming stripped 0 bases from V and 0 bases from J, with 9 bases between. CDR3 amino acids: CASSQERGYSYEQYF. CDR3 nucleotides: TGTGCCAGCAGCCAAGAACGTGGCTACTCCTACGAGCAGTACTTC.

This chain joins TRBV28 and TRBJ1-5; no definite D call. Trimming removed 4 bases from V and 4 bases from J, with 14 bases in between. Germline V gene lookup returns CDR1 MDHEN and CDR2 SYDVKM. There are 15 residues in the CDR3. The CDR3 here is CASSSEGPGNQPQHF. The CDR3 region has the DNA TGTGCCAGCAGTTCAGAGGGTCCTGGAAATCAGCCCCAGCATTTT.

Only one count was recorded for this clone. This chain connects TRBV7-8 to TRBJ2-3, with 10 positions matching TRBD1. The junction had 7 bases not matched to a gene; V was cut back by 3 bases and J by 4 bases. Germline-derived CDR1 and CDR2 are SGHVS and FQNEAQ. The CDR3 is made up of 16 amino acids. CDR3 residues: CASSFRGQGNADTQYF. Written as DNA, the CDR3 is TGTGCCAGCAGCTTCCGGGGACAGGGGAACGCAGATACGCAGTATTTT.

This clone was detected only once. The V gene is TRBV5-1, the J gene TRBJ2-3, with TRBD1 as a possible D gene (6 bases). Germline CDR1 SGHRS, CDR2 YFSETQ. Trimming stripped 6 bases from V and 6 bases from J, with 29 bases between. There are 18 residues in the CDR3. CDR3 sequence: CASKTGTSPRQVKDTQYF. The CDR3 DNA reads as TGCGCCAGCAAAACCGGTACTAGTCCGCGACAGGTTAAGGATACGCAGTATTTT.

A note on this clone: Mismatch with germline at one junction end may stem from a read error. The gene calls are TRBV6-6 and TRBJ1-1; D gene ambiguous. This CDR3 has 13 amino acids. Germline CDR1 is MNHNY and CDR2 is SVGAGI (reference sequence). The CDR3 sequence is CASNYEGNTEAFF. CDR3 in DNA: TGTGCCAGCAATTACGAGGGAAACACTGAAGCTTTCTTT.

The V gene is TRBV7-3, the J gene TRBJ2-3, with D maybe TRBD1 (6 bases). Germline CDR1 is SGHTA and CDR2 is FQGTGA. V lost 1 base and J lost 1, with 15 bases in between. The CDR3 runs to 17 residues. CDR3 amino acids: CASSLKGGSSGTDTQYF. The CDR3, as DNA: TGTGCCAGCAGCTTAAAAGGGGGTAGTTCGGGCACAGATACGCAGTATTTT.

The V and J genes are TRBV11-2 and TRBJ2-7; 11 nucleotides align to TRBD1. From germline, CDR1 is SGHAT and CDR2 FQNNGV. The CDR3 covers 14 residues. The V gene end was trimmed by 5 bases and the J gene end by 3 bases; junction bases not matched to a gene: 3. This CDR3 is CASSEDRGLYEQYF. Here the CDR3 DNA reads TGTGCCAGCAGCGAGGACAGGGGGCTCTACGAGCAGTACTTC.

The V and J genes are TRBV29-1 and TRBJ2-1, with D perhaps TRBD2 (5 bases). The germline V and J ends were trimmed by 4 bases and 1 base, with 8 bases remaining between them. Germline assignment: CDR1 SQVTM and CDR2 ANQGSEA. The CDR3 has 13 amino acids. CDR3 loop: CSVAGGSYNEQFF. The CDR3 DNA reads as TGCAGCGTTGCTGGAGGATCCTACAATGAGCAGTTCTTC.

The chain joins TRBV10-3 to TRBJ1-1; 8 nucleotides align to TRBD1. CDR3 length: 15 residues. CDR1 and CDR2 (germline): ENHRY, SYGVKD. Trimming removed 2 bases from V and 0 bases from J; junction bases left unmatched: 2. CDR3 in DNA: TGTGCCATCAGTGAGCCGACAGGGGTGAACACTGAAGCTTTCTTT. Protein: CAISEPTGVNTEAFF.

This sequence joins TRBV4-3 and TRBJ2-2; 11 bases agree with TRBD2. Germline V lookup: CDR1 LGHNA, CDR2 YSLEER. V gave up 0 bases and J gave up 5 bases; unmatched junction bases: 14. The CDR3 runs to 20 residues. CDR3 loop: CASSQEATSGIGAGTGELFF. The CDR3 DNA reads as TGCGCCAGCAGCCAAGAAGCGACTAGCGGGATAGGCGCGGGGACCGGGGAGCTGTTTTTT.

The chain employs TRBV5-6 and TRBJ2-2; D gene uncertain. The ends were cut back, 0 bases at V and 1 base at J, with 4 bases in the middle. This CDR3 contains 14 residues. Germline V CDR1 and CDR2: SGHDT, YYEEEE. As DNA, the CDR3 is TGTGCCAGCAGCTTGGCCCGGAACACCGGGGAGCTGTTTTTT. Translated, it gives CASSLARNTGELFF.

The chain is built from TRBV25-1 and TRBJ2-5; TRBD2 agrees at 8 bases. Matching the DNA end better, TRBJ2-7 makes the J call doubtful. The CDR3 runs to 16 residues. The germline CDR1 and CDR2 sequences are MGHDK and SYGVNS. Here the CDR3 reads CASSELRTSLSYEQYF. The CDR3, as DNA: TGTGCCAGCAGTGAATTACGGACTAGCCTCTCATACGAGCAGTACTTC.

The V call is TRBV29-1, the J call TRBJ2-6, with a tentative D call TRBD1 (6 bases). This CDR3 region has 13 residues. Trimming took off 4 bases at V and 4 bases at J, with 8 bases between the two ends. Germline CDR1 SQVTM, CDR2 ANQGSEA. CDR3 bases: TGCAGCGTTGGGGGGCACGGGGCCAACGTCCTGACTTTC. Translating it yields CSVGGHGANVLTF.

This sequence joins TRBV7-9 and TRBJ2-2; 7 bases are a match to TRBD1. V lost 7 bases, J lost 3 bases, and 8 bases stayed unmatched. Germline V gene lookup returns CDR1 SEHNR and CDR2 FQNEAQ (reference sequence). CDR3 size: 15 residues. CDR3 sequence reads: CASIPDRTYTGELFF. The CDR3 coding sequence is TGTGCCAGCATCCCGGACAGGACCTACACCGGGGAGCTGTTTTTT. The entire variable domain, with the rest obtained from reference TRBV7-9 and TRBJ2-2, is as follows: DTGVSQNPRHKITKRGQNVTFRCDPISEHNRLYWYRQTLGQGPEFLTYFQNEAQLEKSRLLSDRFSAERPKGSFSTLEIQRTEQGDSAMYLCASIPDRTYTGELFFGEGSRLTVL.

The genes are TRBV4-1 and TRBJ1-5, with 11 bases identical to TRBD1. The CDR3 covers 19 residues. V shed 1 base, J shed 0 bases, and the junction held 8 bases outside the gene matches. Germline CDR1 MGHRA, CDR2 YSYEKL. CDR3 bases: TGCGCCAGCAGCCAAGTTCGGACAGGGGGCGCCTATAGCAATCAGCCCCAGCATTTT. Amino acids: CASSQVRTGGAYSNQPQHF.

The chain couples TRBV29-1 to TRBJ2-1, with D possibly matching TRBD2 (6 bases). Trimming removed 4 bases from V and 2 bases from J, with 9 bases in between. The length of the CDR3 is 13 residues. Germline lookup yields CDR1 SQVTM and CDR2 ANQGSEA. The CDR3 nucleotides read TGCAGCGTTGGCGGGATTACCTACAATGAGCAGTTCTTC. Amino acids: CSVGGITYNEQFF.

The CDR3 DNA follows: TGTGCCAGCTCACCAAAAGGAGACATGAACACTGAAGCTTTCTTT. Encoded protein: CASSPKGDMNTEAFF. This chain links TRBV18 with TRBJ1-1; D remains ambiguous. This CDR3 region has 15 residues. The germline V gene has CDR1 KGHSH and CDR2 LQKENI. Trimming took 2 bases from V and 0 from J, leaving 10 bases between them. The full variable domain, its missing parts supplied by reference TRBV18 and TRBJ1-1, is NAGVMQNPRHLVRRRGQEARLRCSPMKGHSHVYWYRQLPEEGLKFMVYLQKENIIDESGMPKERFSAEFPKEGPSILRIQQVVRGDSAAYFCASSPKGDMNTEAFFGQGTRLTVV.

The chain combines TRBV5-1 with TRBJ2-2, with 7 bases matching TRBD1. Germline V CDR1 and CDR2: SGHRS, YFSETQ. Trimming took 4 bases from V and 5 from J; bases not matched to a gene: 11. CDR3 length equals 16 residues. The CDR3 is CASSLRQGTDTGELFF. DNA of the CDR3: TGCGCCAGCAGCCTCAGACAGGGTACAGATACCGGGGAGCTGTTTTTT.

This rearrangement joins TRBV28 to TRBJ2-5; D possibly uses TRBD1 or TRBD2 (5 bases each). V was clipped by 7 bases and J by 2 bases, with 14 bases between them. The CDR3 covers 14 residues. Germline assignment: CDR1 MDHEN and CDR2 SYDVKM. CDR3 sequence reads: CASTEGPIQETQYF. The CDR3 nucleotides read TGTGCCAGCACCGAGGGACCAATACAAGAGACCCAGTACTTC.

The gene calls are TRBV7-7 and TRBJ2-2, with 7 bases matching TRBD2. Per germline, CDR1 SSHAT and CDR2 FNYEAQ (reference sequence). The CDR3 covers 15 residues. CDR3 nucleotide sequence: TGTGCTATTACCGTGGCGGGAGCAAACACCGGGGAGCTGTTTTTT. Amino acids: CAITVAGANTGELFF.

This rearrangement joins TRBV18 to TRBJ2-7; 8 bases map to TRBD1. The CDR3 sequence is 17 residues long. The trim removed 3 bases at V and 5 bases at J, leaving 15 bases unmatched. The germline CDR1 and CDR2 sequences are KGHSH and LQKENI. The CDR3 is CASSPYATGGVGHEQYF. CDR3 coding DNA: TGTGCCAGCTCACCGTACGCTACAGGGGGAGTAGGGCACGAGCAGTACTTC.

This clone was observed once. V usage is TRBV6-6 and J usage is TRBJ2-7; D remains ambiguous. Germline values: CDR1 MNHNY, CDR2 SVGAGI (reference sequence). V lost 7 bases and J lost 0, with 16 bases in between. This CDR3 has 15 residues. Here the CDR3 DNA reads TGTGCCAGCACCCTCAACCCCCGTGGCTCCTACGAGCAGTACTTC. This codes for CASTLNPRGSYEQYF.

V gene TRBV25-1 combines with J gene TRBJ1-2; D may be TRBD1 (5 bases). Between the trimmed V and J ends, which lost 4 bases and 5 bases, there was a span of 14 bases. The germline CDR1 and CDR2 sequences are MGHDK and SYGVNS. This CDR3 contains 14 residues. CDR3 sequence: CASSAQMGPYGYTF. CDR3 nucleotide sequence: TGTGCCAGCAGTGCCCAGATGGGACCTTATGGCTACACCTTC.

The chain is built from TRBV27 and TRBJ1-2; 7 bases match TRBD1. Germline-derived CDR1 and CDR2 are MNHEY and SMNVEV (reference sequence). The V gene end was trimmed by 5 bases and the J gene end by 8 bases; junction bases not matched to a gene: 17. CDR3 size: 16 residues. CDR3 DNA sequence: TGTGCCAGCAGTAGAAGACAGGGATCCGCCCCGGGCGGCTACACCTTC. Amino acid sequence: CASSRRQGSAPGGYTF.